These 30 T cell receptor beta chains were all obtained from the same sample, sequenced in a study of blood T cell repertoires in COVID-19. Assay: immunoSEQ multiplex PCR; the TCRdb copy retains only in-frame clones and omits some. The data contain around 250,000 clones, 88% of them singletons. Input material: PBMCs or T cells enriched from blood (not recorded which). The receptors were sampled from a woman in her 40s who had been exposed to COVID-19.

In this sample, this clone turned up once. V gene TRBV7-2 combines with J gene TRBJ2-5; a weak D match, TRBD2 (6 bases). Trimming removed 3 bases from V and 5 bases from J, with 16 bases in between. This CDR3 is built from 15 residues. Looked up from germline, CDR1 is SGHTA and CDR2 is FQGNSA. The CDR3, as DNA: TGTGCCAGCAGCTTTAGTTCGGGGGACGGGGAGACCCAGTACTTC. Translated, it gives CASSFSSGDGETQYF.

V gene TRBV6-2 or TRBV6-3 combines with J gene TRBJ2-2, with D perhaps TRBD1 (6 bases). Germline V gene data show CDR1 as MNHEY and CDR2 as SVGEGT. This CDR3 comprises 14 residues. The germline V and J ends were trimmed by 4 bases and 4 bases, with 10 bases remaining between them. CDR3 residues: CASSLIGGTGELFF. The CDR3, as DNA: TGTGCCAGCAGTTTAATAGGGGGCACCGGGGAGCTGTTTTTT.

The chain combines TRBV6-1 with TRBJ1-3; possible D gene TRBD1, 5 bases. The V end was cut by 3 bases, the J end by 3 bases, with 6 bases between. From germline, CDR1 is MNHNS and CDR2 SASEGT. The CDR3 loop spans 13 amino acids. In DNA, the CDR3 is TGTGCCAGCAGTGATCAGGGTGGAAACACCATATATTTT. Encoded protein: CASSDQGGNTIYF.

The V call is TRBV11-3, the J call TRBJ2-7; weak D call: TRBD2 (5 bases). Germline V gene sequence: CDR1 SGHNT, CDR2 YENEEA. The ends were cut back, 1 base at V and 3 bases at J, with 13 bases in the middle. This CDR3 contains 15 residues. In nucleotides, the CDR3 is TGTGCCAGCAGCTTAGCCCTGGGAGTGGTCTACGAGCAGTACGTC. Its translation: CASSLALGVVYEQYV.

The V and J genes are TRBV9 and TRBJ2-1, with 9 positions matching TRBD2. The junction had 4 bases not matched to a gene; V was cut back by 4 bases and J by 2 bases. Germline V gives CDR1 SGDLS, CDR2 YYNGEE. The CDR3 length is 15 residues. CDR3 loop: CASSPTSGAYNEQFF. The CDR3, as DNA: TGTGCCAGCAGCCCGACTAGCGGAGCCTACAATGAGCAGTTCTTC.

The chain uses TRBV11-1 and TRBJ1-2; D possibly corresponds to TRBD1 (5 bases). Germline assignment: CDR1 SGHAT and CDR2 FQDESV (reference sequence). This CDR3 has 13 residues. V lost 3 bases to trimming and J lost 4 bases, with 9 bases between them. This CDR3 is CASSFSGIYGYTF. The DNA of the CDR3 is TGTGCCAGCAGCTTCTCAGGGATCTATGGCTACACCTTC. The full variable domain, its missing parts supplied by reference TRBV11-1 and TRBJ1-2, is EAEVAQSPRYKITEKSQAVAFWCDPISGHATLYWYRQILGQGPELLVQFQDESVVDDSQLPKDRFSAERLKGVDSTLKIQPAELGDSAMYLCASSFSGIYGYTFGSGTRLTVV.

Comment on this clone: At the DNA level, this CDR3 is encoded by other sequences in the same sample as well. The CDR3, as DNA: TGTGCCAGCAGCCCTCCCGGCGGTCAGCCCCAGCATTTT. Translated, it gives CASSPPGGQPQHF. This sequence joins TRBV12-3 or TRBV12-4 and TRBJ1-5, with D unresolved. Trimming removed 6 bases from V and 6 bases from J, with 12 bases in between. The CDR3 loop spans 13 amino acids.

The chain uses TRBV14 and TRBJ2-2; D is ambiguous. Germline CDR1 reads SGHDN; CDR2 reads FVKESK. The CDR3 consists of 14 residues. V shed 6 bases and J shed 4 bases, with 12 bases lying between them. The CDR3 DNA reads TGTGCCAGCAGGAAAGCTATGCTCACCGGGGAGCTGTTTTTT. This codes for CASRKAMLTGELFF.

In DNA, the CDR3 is TGTGCCAGCCGACTCCAGACCCCGTCTGAAGCTTTCTTT. It translates to CASRLQTPSEAFF. The rearrangement uses TRBV27 and TRBJ1-1, with D unresolved. The CDR3 length is 13 residues. Per germline, CDR1 MNHEY and CDR2 SMNVEV (reference sequence). Deletions cut 8 bases from V and 6 bases from J, with 16 bases between.

V usage is TRBV5-1 and J usage is TRBJ1-5; a weak D match, TRBD1 (5 bases). Trimming pared 1 base from V and 7 bases from J, leaving 9 bases between. This CDR3 comprises 13 residues. Germline V lookup: CDR1 SGHRS, CDR2 YFSETQ. CDR3 sequence: CASSLSQGQPQHF. The CDR3 DNA is TGCGCCAGCAGCTTGAGTCAGGGCCAGCCCCAGCATTTT.

There are a few counts of this clone. This chain connects TRBV19 to TRBJ2-2, with TRBD2 matching 8 bases. Germline values: CDR1 LNHDA, CDR2 SQIVND (reference sequence). Trimming cost V 5 bases and J 4 bases; bases outside gene matches: 9. This CDR3 is built from 16 residues. The CDR3 spells CASSEEAGEGTGELFF. CDR3 DNA sequence: TGTGCCAGTAGTGAGGAAGCGGGAGAGGGCACCGGGGAGCTGTTTTTT.

V is TRBV19 and J is TRBJ2-4, with 9 bases matching TRBD1. There are 17 residues in the CDR3. V was clipped by 4 bases and J by 0 bases; unmatched bases: 7. Germline CDR1 is LNHDA and CDR2 is SQIVND (reference sequence). In DNA, the CDR3 is TGTGCCAGTAGTACCGAGACAGGGGGACTAGCCAAAAACATTCAGTACTTC. As protein: CASSTETGGLAKNIQYF.

The V gene is TRBV7-2, the J gene TRBJ1-4; 8 positions match TRBD1. The CDR3 contains 16 residues. V was clipped by 1 base and J by 8 bases; unmatched bases: 9. Germline V gene data show CDR1 as SGHTA and CDR2 as FQGNSA. The CDR3 DNA follows: TGTGCCAGCAGCTTAGGGTCAGGGGGCAGAAGGGAAAAACTGTTTTTT. It yields the protein CASSLGSGGRREKLFF.

V is TRBV27 and J is TRBJ2-1, with a possible D match to TRBD2 (5 bases). Trimming took off 8 bases at V and 0 bases at J, with 11 bases between the two ends. This CDR3 spans 14 amino acids. Germline V gene sequence: CDR1 MNHEY, CDR2 SMNVEV (reference sequence). The CDR3 loop is CASWPDSSYNEQFF. The CDR3 coding sequence is TGTGCCAGCTGGCCGGACTCCTCCTACAATGAGCAGTTCTTC.

The gene calls are TRBV4-3 and TRBJ1-6, with unresolved D. The CDR3 loop spans 17 amino acids. The germline V gene has CDR1 LGHNA and CDR2 YSLEER. V dropped 2 bases and J dropped 8 bases, with 19 bases sitting between them. CDR3 in amino acids: CASSQLAALGPYSPLHF. CDR3 nucleotides: TGCGCCAGCAGCCAACTGGCAGCCCTAGGTCCTTATTCACCCCTCCACTTT.

The chain employs TRBV27 and TRBJ1-4; D is possibly TRBD1 (6 bases). Looked up from germline, CDR1 is MNHEY and CDR2 is SMNVEV (reference sequence). Trimming took off 8 bases at V and 7 bases at J, with 20 bases between the two ends. CDR3 size: 15 residues. The CDR3 sequence is CASGSRLQGGEKLFF. The CDR3 nucleotides read TGTGCCAGCGGATCCAGACTACAGGGTGGTGAAAAACTGTTTTTT.

This clone was seen only once. Written as DNA, the CDR3 is TGTGCCAGCAGCTTAGCGGGCTTGCACACTGAAGCTTTCTTT. It is translated as CASSLAGLHTEAFF. The V call is TRBV7-9, the J call TRBJ1-1; D gene unclear. V dropped 0 bases and J dropped 3 bases, with 8 bases sitting between them. The germline gives CDR1 SEHNR, CDR2 FQNEAQ (reference sequence). This CDR3 region has 14 residues.

Regarding this clone: The limits of the CDR3 on the DNA are not certain, so only TCRdb's listed CDR3 is given. V usage is TRBV5-1 and J usage is TRBJ1-1. Germline values: CDR1 SGHRS, CDR2 YFSETQ. The CDR3 region is 12 residues in length, termini included. CDR3 amino acids: CASSFGPGEAFF.

This sequence joins TRBV2 and TRBJ1-1; D perhaps matches TRBD1 (6 bases). The CDR3 loop spans 17 amino acids. V was clipped by 7 bases and J by 4 bases, with 25 bases between them. Germline CDR1 is SNHLY and CDR2 is FYNNEI. The CDR3: CASTIGAGGRGTTEAFF. DNA of the CDR3: TGTGCCAGCACCATAGGGGCTGGAGGTAGGGGGACCACTGAAGCTTTCTTT.

The J gene is TRBJ1-2, the V gene TRBV18; TRBD1 matches at 7 bases. The J segment lost 4 bases and the V segment lost 2 bases, leaving 4 bases of the junction unmatched. This CDR3 spans 14 amino acids. Germline V gene data show CDR1 as KGHSH and CDR2 as LQKENI. CDR3 bases: TGTGCCAGCTCACCATCGGACAGGAGCTATGGCTACACCTTC. Its protein is CASSPSDRSYGYTF.

The rearrangement uses TRBV15 and TRBJ1-2; 8 bases fit TRBD1. The V and J ends lost 5 bases and 7 bases, in that order; junction bases with no gene match: 3. Per the germline V gene, CDR1 is LNHNV and CDR2 is YYDKDF (reference sequence). The CDR3 sequence is 12 residues long. CDR3 DNA sequence: TGTGCCACCAGCGGACAGGGAGCTGGCTACACCTTC. This sequence encodes CATSGQGAGYTF.

About this clone: Compared with germline, one end of the junction differs, possibly owing to a read error. The chain recombines TRBV5-1 with TRBJ2-3; 12 nucleotides line up with TRBD1. In germline, CDR1 is SGHRS, CDR2 YFSETQ. CDR3 length equals 14 residues. The CDR3 nucleotides read TGTGCCAGCAGCTTGGCCACTGGGGGACAGGGGGCGTATTTT. As protein: CASSLATGGQGAYF.

The gene calls are TRBV21-1 and TRBJ2-4; the table's D call, TRBD1, has no DNA check behind it. TRBV21-1 is termed a pseudogene. This CDR3 is built from 11 residues. CDR3 coding DNA: TGTGCCAGCAGCACAGGGGAAATTCAGTACTTC. Translating gives CASSTGEIQYF.

The V call is TRBV28, the J call TRBJ1-2; no clear D. This CDR3 region has 15 residues. Germline CDR1 reads MDHEN; CDR2 reads SYDVKM. V lost 4 bases and J 5 bases, leaving 17 bases between the germline ends. The CDR3 sequence is CASSSPEHSRYGYTF. Written as DNA, the CDR3 is TGTGCCAGCAGTTCCCCGGAGCATAGTCGATATGGCTACACCTTC.

V is TRBV7-2 and J is TRBJ2-1; TRBD1 matches 8 bases. Looked up from germline, CDR1 is SGHTA and CDR2 is FQGNSA. Trimming cost V 2 bases and J 6 bases; bases outside gene matches: 15. This CDR3 comprises 18 residues. The chain's CDR3 is CASSLQSPGQVMGNEQFF. The CDR3, as DNA: TGTGCCAGCAGCTTACAATCCCCGGGACAGGTCATGGGCAATGAGCAGTTCTTC.

This rearrangement joins TRBV15 to TRBJ2-2; no definite D call. The germline gives CDR1 LNHNV, CDR2 YYDKDF (reference sequence). The CDR3 consists of 14 residues. V gave up 3 bases and J gave up 6 bases, with 11 bases separating them. The CDR3 coding sequence is TGTGCCACCAGCAGGTACATTAATGCCGGGGAGCTGTTTTTT. Translating gives CATSRYINAGELFF.

The J gene is TRBJ1-1, the V gene TRBV19; D may be TRBD1 (6 bases). V shed 7 bases and J shed 4 bases, with 13 bases lying between them. From germline, CDR1 is LNHDA and CDR2 SQIVND (reference sequence). The CDR3 length is 13 residues. CDR3 nucleotides: TGTGCCAGTACCGGGACATGGGGCACTGAAGCTTTCTTT. It is translated as CASTGTWGTEAFF.

The rearrangement uses TRBV27 and TRBJ1-1; a possible D gene is TRBD1 (5 bases). Between the trimmed V and J ends, which lost 5 bases and 1 base, there was a span of 20 bases. Germline CDR1 reads MNHEY; CDR2 reads SMNVEV (reference sequence). There are 17 residues in the CDR3. This CDR3 is CASSPNGRRVSNTEAFF. The CDR3 DNA is TGTGCCAGCAGTCCTAATGGCCGCAGGGTGTCGAACACTGAAGCTTTCTTT.

This chain connects TRBV12-3 or TRBV12-4 to TRBJ2-7; D unclear. CDR3 length: 13 residues. V was pared by 3 bases and J by 2 bases, with 8 bases between. The CDR3 reads CASSFGVTYEQYF. The CDR3 nucleotides are TGTGCCAGCAGTTTTGGAGTTACCTACGAGCAGTACTTC.

The genes are TRBV7-9 and TRBJ1-5, with 9 bases identical to TRBD1. Trimming removed 8 bases from V and 4 bases from J; junction bases left unmatched: 9. Germline V gene lookup returns CDR1 SEHNR and CDR2 FQNEAQ (reference sequence). The CDR3 sequence is 15 residues long. The CDR3 region is CASDKGQGGNQPQHF. CDR3 coding DNA: TGTGCCAGCGACAAGGGACAGGGTGGAAATCAGCCCCAGCATTTT.